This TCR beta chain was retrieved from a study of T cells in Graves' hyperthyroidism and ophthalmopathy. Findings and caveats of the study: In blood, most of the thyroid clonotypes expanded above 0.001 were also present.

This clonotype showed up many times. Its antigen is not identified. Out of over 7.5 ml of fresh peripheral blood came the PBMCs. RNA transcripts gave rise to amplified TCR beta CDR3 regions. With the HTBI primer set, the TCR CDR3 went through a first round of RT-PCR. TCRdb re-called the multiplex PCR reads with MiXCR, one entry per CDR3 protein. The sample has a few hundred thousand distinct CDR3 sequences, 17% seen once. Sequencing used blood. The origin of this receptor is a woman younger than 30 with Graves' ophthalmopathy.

CDR3: CSARAPGQGFEQYF. The DNA of the CDR3 is TGCAGTGCTAGAGCCCCGGGACAGGGCTTTGAGCAGTACTTC. The chain is built from TRBV20-1 and TRBJ2-7; 9 bases agree with TRBD1. Trimming at V came to 1 base and at J to 7 bases, leaving 8 bases not matched to a gene. The CDR3 is 14 residues long. The germline V gene encodes CDR1 DFQATT and CDR2 SNEGSKA (reference sequence).